This TCR beta chain is from a study of control samples from healthy donors and cancer patients. The germline gives CDR1 KGHSH, CDR2 LQKENI. Deletions cut 3 bases from V and 2 bases from J, with 10 bases between. The CDR3 totals 14 residues. Libraries were prepared by immunoSEQ multiplex PCR; TCRdb keeps only in-frame clonotypes and omits some of them. The table lists 100,000 to 150,000 clones, roughly 84% of them singletons. The TCR sequence derives from a man in his fifties or sixties in good health. The material sequenced was blood. J is TRBJ1-1 and V is TRBV18, with TRBD1 as a possible D gene (5 bases). This CDR3 reads CASSPSRANTEAFF. The CDR3 DNA reads TGTGCCAGCTCACCTAGCAGGGCCAACACTGAAGCTTTCTTT.